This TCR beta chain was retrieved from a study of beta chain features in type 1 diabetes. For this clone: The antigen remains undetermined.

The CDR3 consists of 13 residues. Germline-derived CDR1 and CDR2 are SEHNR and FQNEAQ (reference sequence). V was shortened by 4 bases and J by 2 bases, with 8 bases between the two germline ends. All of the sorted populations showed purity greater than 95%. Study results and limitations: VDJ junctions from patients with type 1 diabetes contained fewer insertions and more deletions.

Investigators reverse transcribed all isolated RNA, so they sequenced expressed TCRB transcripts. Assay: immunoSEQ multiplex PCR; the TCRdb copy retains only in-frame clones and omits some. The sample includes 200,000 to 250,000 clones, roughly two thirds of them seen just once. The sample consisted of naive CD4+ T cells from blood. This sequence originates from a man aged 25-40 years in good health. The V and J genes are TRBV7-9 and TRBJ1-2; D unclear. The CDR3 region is CASSSPGNYGYTF. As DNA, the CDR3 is TGTGCCAGCAGCTCCCCGGGCAACTATGGCTACACCTTC. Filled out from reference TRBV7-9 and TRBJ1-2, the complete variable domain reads DTGVSQNPRHKITKRGQNVTFRCDPISEHNRLYWYRQTLGQGPEFLTYFQNEAQLEKSRLLSDRFSAERPKGSFSTLEIQRTEQGDSAMYLCASSSPGNYGYTFGSGTRLTVV.